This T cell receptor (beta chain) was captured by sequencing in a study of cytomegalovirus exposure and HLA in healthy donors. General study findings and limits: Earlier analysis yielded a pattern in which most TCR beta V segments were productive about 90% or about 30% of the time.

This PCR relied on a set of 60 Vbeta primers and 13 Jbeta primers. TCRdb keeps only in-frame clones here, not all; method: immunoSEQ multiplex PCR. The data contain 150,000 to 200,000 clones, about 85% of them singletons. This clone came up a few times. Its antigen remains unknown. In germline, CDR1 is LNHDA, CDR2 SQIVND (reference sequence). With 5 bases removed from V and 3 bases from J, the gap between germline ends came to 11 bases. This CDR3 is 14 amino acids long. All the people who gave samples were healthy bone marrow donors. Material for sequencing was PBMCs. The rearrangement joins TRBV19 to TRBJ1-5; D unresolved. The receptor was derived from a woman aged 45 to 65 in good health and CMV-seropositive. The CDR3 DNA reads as TGTGCCAGTAGTTCCGACGGGAACAATCAGCCCCAGCATTTT. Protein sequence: CASSSDGNNQPQHF.